One and the same sample provided the 20 T cell receptor beta chains below, sequenced in a study of shared clonotypes between healthy human individuals. The method was immunoSEQ multiplex PCR; TCRdb's version includes in-frame clones alone and lacks a portion of them. The sample lists about half a million clones; about four fifths were seen once. Sequenced input: PBMCs. Source of these receptors: a middle-aged woman in good health. Some clones in this sample may be carry-over from other donors' samples.

CDR3 loop: CAWGSHRGSYNSPLHF. CDR3 bases: TGTGCCTGGGGGTCCCATAGGGGGTCCTATAATTCACCCCTCCACTTT. V and J are TRBV30 and TRBJ1-6, with D possibly being TRBD1 (6 bases). The CDR3 extends over 16 amino acids. Trimming took 5 bases from V and 1 from J, leaving 15 bases between them. CDR1 is GTSNPN, CDR2 SVGIG, per germline (reference sequence).

The chain is built from TRBV5-1 and TRBJ1-3; a weak D match, TRBD1 (6 bases). The CDR3 loop spans 12 amino acids. Looked up from germline, CDR1 is SGHRS and CDR2 is YFSETQ. V was shortened by 0 bases and J by 8 bases, with 6 bases between the two germline ends. As DNA, the CDR3 is TGCGCCAGCAGCTTGGAGGGGGACACCATATATTTT. Translated, it gives CASSLEGDTIYF.

V is TRBV6-6 and J is TRBJ1-4; D gene unclear. The CDR3 length is 13 residues. CDR1 and CDR2 (germline): MNHNY, SVGAGI (reference sequence). V lost 10 bases, J lost 4 bases, and 13 bases lay in between. This chain's CDR3 is CATSSSFNEKLFF. CDR3 in DNA: TGTGCCACCTCATCGTCCTTTAATGAAAAACTGTTTTTT.

The chain links TRBV30 to TRBJ1-5; D ambiguous. The CDR3 extends over 13 amino acids. The V end lost 3 bases, the J end lost 1 base, and 7 bases lay between the germline ends. Germline assignment: CDR1 GTSNPN and CDR2 SVGIG (reference sequence). For the CDR3, the DNA is TGTGCCTGGAGCCAGCGGAGCAATCAGCCCCAGCATTTT. It codes for CAWSQRSNQPQHF.

On this clone: Distinct nucleotide sequences in the sample also encode this CDR3. The chain is built from TRBV28 and TRBJ1-5; 7 positions match TRBD1. This CDR3 contains 14 residues. Germline V gene lookup returns CDR1 MDHEN and CDR2 SYDVKM. The V gene end was trimmed by 3 bases and the J gene end by 6 bases; junction bases not matched to a gene: 5. CDR3: CASSLRQGSQPQHF. The CDR3 nucleotides are TGTGCCAGCAGTTTGAGACAGGGAAGTCAGCCCCAGCATTTT.

The chain uses TRBV7-9 and TRBJ1-2; D gene ambiguous. Germline CDR1 is SEHNR and CDR2 is FQNEAQ (reference sequence). Trimming took off 5 bases at V and 9 bases at J, with 19 bases between the two ends. This CDR3 is built from 14 residues. Here the CDR3 reads CASSPARTASSYTF. DNA for the CDR3: TGTGCCAGCAGCCCCGCCCGGACGGCCTCTAGCTACACCTTC.

This clone came up a few times. The rearrangement uses TRBV7-9 and TRBJ1-5, with a possible D match to TRBD1 (5 bases). Germline V gene lookup returns CDR1 SEHNR and CDR2 FQNEAQ (reference sequence). This CDR3 has 15 amino acids. Trimming left V 4 bases short and J 0 bases short, with 10 bases between. The CDR3 sequence: CASSSTGNSNQPQHF. CDR3 nucleotide sequence: TGTGCCAGCAGCTCCACAGGAAATAGCAATCAGCCCCAGCATTTT.

This clone was counted a single time. V and J are TRBV7-3 and TRBJ2-1; maybe TRBD2 (5 bases). The CDR3 has 16 residues. V lost 1 base to trimming and J lost 4 bases, with 14 bases between them. Germline values: CDR1 SGHTA, CDR2 FQGTGA. The CDR3 DNA is TGTGCCAGCAGCTTAATGATCGGGATGGGTTACAATGAGCAGTTCTTC. Protein product: CASSLMIGMGYNEQFF.

The genes are TRBV7-3 and TRBJ1-3, with D tentatively TRBD1 (5 bases). CDR3 length equals 18 residues. CDR1 and CDR2 from the germline V gene are SGHTA and FQGTGA. V was trimmed by 2 bases and J by 0 bases, leaving 17 bases between them. The CDR3 DNA reads as TGTGCCAGCAGCTTACAGGGCTCGGGTATCGGCTCTGGAAACACCATATATTTT. Its protein product is CASSLQGSGIGSGNTIYF.

The gene calls are TRBV11-1 and TRBJ2-1; 7 positions match TRBD2. The CDR3 has 14 residues. Trimming at V came to 4 bases and at J to 3 bases, leaving 3 bases not matched to a gene. Germline CDR1 SGHAT, CDR2 FQDESV (reference sequence). The CDR3 reads CASSSAGDYNEQFF. As DNA, the CDR3 is TGTGCCAGCAGCTCCGCGGGGGACTACAATGAGCAGTTCTTC.

This clone was detected only a few times. The same CDR3 arises from other DNA sequences in this sample as well. The chain has TRBV7-2 and TRBJ2-7; TRBD1 aligns across 9 bases. Germline V gives CDR1 SGHTA, CDR2 FQGNSA. The CDR3 contains 14 residues. Unmatched junction bases numbered 5, after V lost 5 bases and J lost 3 bases. CDR3 nucleotides: TGTGCCAGCAGCGCGGGGACAGGGTTCTACGAGCAGTACTTC. Translating it yields CASSAGTGFYEQYF.

V gene TRBV19 combines with J gene TRBJ2-3; no definite D call. This CDR3 is 14 amino acids long. The germline V gene encodes CDR1 LNHDA and CDR2 SQIVND (reference sequence). V dropped 4 bases and J dropped 4 bases, with 12 bases sitting between them. The CDR3: CASSKRLGADTQYF. CDR3 coding DNA: TGTGCCAGTAGTAAAAGGTTAGGCGCAGATACGCAGTATTTT.

This rearrangement joins TRBV18 to TRBJ1-2, with 9 bases fitting TRBD1. With 3 bases clipped from V and 2 bases from J, the junction kept 1 base outside the gene matches. Per the germline V gene, CDR1 is KGHSH and CDR2 is LQKENI. The CDR3 is 14 amino acids. This CDR3 is CASSPDRGNYGYTF. The DNA for the CDR3 is TGTGCCAGCTCACCGGACAGGGGAAACTATGGCTACACCTTC.

The chain couples TRBV27 to TRBJ2-7, with D hard to call. CDR1 MNHEY and CDR2 SMNVEV come from the germline V gene (reference sequence). The CDR3 covers 14 residues. V lost 3 bases to trimming and J lost 5 bases, with 14 bases between them. The CDR3 loop is CASSFGRPPHEQYF. The CDR3 nucleotides are TGTGCCAGCAGTTTCGGCAGACCCCCACACGAGCAGTACTTC.

This chain joins TRBV9 and TRBJ1-1, with D uncertain. The V and J ends lost 1 base and 5 bases respectively, with 12 bases between them. The CDR3 is 14 amino acids. Germline CDR1 SGDLS, CDR2 YYNGEE. The CDR3 coding sequence is TGTGCCAGCAGCGTATTAACGGAGGCGACTGAAGCTTTCTTT. This gives the protein CASSVLTEATEAFF. Supplemented by reference TRBV9 and TRBJ1-1, the full variable domain reads DSGVTQTPKHLITATGQRVTLRCSPRSGDLSVYWYQQSLDQGLQFLIQYYNGEERAKGNILERFSAQQFPDLHSELNLSSLELGDSALYFCASSVLTEATEAFFGQGTRLTVV.

The chain combines TRBV30 with TRBJ1-5, with D unclear. The CDR3 runs to 13 residues. The V and J ends lost 2 bases and 5 bases respectively, with 10 bases between them. Per the germline V gene, CDR1 is GTSNPN and CDR2 is SVGIG (reference sequence). The DNA for the CDR3 is TGTGCCTGGAGTTCCACCACCGATCAGCCCCAGCATTTT. Translating gives CAWSSTTDQPQHF.

The chain has TRBV11-2 and TRBJ2-1; TRBD2 aligns across 7 bases. V was pared by 0 bases and J by 9 bases, with 8 bases of the junction left unmatched. This CDR3 spans 15 amino acids. The germline CDR1 and CDR2 sequences are SGHAT and FQNNGV. In DNA, the CDR3 is TGTGCCAGCAGCTTAGATGGCGGAGCGGGGTTTGAGCAGTTCTTC. Its protein is CASSLDGGAGFEQFF.

The rearrangement joins TRBV30 to TRBJ2-7, with D maybe TRBD1 (6 bases). Trimming pared 0 bases from V and 7 bases from J, leaving 16 bases between. The CDR3 has 14 amino acids. The germline CDR1 and CDR2 sequences are GTSNPN and SVGIG (reference sequence). The CDR3 region has the DNA TGTGCCTGGAGTGTATCCCGGACAACAGGGGAGCAGTACTTC. This translates into CAWSVSRTTGEQYF.

The CDR3 spells CAISESLREDGYNEQFF. For the CDR3, the DNA is TGTGCCATCAGTGAGTCGTTGCGGGAGGATGGATACAATGAGCAGTTCTTC. The chain has TRBV10-3 and TRBJ2-1; 8 nucleotides match TRBD2. CDR1 ENHRY and CDR2 SYGVKD come from the germline V gene. The CDR3 runs to 17 residues. The ends lost 0 bases at V and 4 bases at J; junction bases unmatched: 8.

The J gene is TRBJ1-1, the V gene TRBV28, with D perhaps matching TRBD1 (6 bases). Germline V gene data show CDR1 as MDHEN and CDR2 as SYDVKM. The V end lost 7 bases, the J end lost 4 bases, and 13 bases lay between the germline ends. The CDR3 totals 13 residues. CDR3 amino acids: CASTTTGTTEAFF. The CDR3 DNA is TGTGCCAGCACCACAACAGGGACCACTGAAGCTTTCTTT.